One sample yielded the 9 T cell receptor beta chains listed below, sequenced in a study of cytotoxic CD8 clonotypes in ibrutinib-treated CLL. Assay used: immunoSEQ multiplex PCR; TCRdb lists only in-frame clones, some missing. Found here are 300,000 to 400,000 clones, roughly 71% of them singletons; the top ten hold 6% to 6.5%. This material consisted of PBMCs, taken after 36 months of ibrutinib treatment. The receptors shown here come from a human donor with chronic lymphocytic leukemia.

The chain is built from TRBV6-1 and TRBJ2-2, with 10 bases aligning to TRBD1. Germline-derived CDR1 and CDR2 are MNHNS and SASEGT. This CDR3 is built from 14 residues. V lost 8 bases and J lost 1; bases outside the gene matches: 1. CDR3 residues: CASGDRGNTGELFF. The DNA of the CDR3 is TGTGCCAGCGGGGACAGGGGGAACACCGGGGAGCTGTTTTTT.

This clone has just one count. The chain combines TRBV6-1 with TRBJ2-7; a weak D match, TRBD1 (5 bases). Germline lookup yields CDR1 MNHNS and CDR2 SASEGT. The CDR3 covers 15 residues. Trimming removed 1 base at V and 3 bases at J, with 13 bases between. In DNA, the CDR3 is TGTGCCAGCAGTGAAGGGGAAGGGGTCCTCTACGAGCAGTACTTC. It is translated as CASSEGEGVLYEQYF.

The chain links TRBV19 to TRBJ2-7, with 11 bases matching TRBD1. V shed 6 bases, J shed 6 bases, and the junction held 7 bases outside the gene matches. Germline V gene lookup returns CDR1 LNHDA and CDR2 SQIVND (reference sequence). The CDR3 is made up of 14 amino acids. The chain's CDR3 is CASSRTGGAGEQYF. The DNA of the CDR3 is TGTGCCAGTAGCCGGACAGGGGGCGCGGGCGAGCAGTACTTC.

This clone was observed a few times. The rearrangement links TRBV7-9 to TRBJ1-2; maybe TRBD1 (6 bases). The germline V gene encodes CDR1 SEHNR and CDR2 FQNEAQ (reference sequence). The CDR3 covers 13 residues. Trimming cost V 5 bases and J 2 bases, with 9 bases left between them. The CDR3 coding sequence is TGTGCCAGCAGCCTAGGGGGGAACTATGGCTACACCTTC. It specifies CASSLGGNYGYTF.

This chain connects TRBV9 to TRBJ2-1; the match to TRBD1 covers 8 bases. The CDR3 extends over 16 amino acids. Losses at the gene ends were 3 bases for V and 0 bases for J; bases not matched to a gene: 5. Per germline, CDR1 SGDLS and CDR2 YYNGEE. The DNA for the CDR3 is TGTGCCAGCAGCGCAGGGGGCCCCAGCTCCTACAATGAGCAGTTCTTC. It yields the protein CASSAGGPSSYNEQFF.

J is TRBJ2-3 and V is TRBV23-1; 7 positions match TRBD1. TRBV23-1 belongs to the ORF category, with a function that is uncertain. With 0 bases clipped from V and 1 base from J, the junction kept 7 bases outside the gene matches. The CDR3 covers 17 residues. The CDR3 nucleotides are TGCGCCAGCAGTCAATCGGGACAGCCGAAACGCACAGATACGCAGTATTTT. It is translated as CASSQSGQPKRTDTQYF.

In its sample, this clone was seen once. The genes are TRBV5-1 and TRBJ2-7; 7 bases map to TRBD1. This CDR3 spans 16 amino acids. Germline assignment: CDR1 SGHRS and CDR2 YFSETQ. V lost 4 bases, J lost 4 bases, and 14 bases stayed unmatched. This chain's CDR3 is CASSRDPDRSGYEQYF. The CDR3 DNA follows: TGCGCCAGCAGCCGGGACCCGGACAGGTCCGGTTACGAGCAGTACTTC. Full variable domain (rest looked up from reference TRBV5-1 and TRBJ2-7): KAGVTQTPRYLIKTRGQQVTLSCSPISGHRSVSWYQQTPGQGLQFLFEYFSETQRNKGNFPGRFSGRQFSNSRSEMNVSTLELGDSALYLCASSRDPDRSGYEQYFGPGTRLTVT.

The V and J genes are TRBV20-1 and TRBJ1-2, with D uncertain. Germline lookup yields CDR1 DFQATT and CDR2 SNEGSKA (reference sequence). V lost 6 bases and J lost 6, with 8 bases in between. The CDR3 runs to 10 residues. CDR3 coding DNA: TGCAGTGCCGGTCTCCATGGCTACACCTTC. The encoded protein is CSAGLHGYTF.

This clone was observed a few times. The rearrangement joins TRBV9 to TRBJ1-2; TRBD1 might be the D (5 bases). Germline CDR1 reads SGDLS; CDR2 reads YYNGEE. The V and J ends lost 3 bases and 5 bases respectively, with 11 bases between them. The CDR3 contains 13 residues. For the CDR3, the DNA is TGTGCCAGCAGCGCTCCTGGGGGGTATGGCTACACCTTC. This encodes CASSAPGGYGYTF.